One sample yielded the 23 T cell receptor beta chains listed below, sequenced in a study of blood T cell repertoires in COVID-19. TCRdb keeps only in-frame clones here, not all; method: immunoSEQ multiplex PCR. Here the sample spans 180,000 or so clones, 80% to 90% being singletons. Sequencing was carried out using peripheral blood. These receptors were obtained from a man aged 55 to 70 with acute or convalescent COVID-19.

The CDR3, as DNA: TGCGCCAGCAGTCAGACTAGCGGAGCACCCTACGAGCAGTACTTC. Protein product: CASSQTSGAPYEQYF. The chain uses TRBV23-1 and TRBJ2-7, with 9 bases identical to TRBD2. TRBV23-1 is annotated as an ORF whose role is uncertain. Trimming took 3 bases from V and 2 from J; bases not matched to a gene: 5. The CDR3 is made up of 15 amino acids.

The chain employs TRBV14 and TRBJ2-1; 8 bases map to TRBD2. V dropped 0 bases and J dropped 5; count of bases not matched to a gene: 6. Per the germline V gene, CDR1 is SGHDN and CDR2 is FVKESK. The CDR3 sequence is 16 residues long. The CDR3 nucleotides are TGTGCCAGCAGCCAAGACGCGCCTAGCGGGCACAATGAGCAGTTCTTC. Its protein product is CASSQDAPSGHNEQFF.

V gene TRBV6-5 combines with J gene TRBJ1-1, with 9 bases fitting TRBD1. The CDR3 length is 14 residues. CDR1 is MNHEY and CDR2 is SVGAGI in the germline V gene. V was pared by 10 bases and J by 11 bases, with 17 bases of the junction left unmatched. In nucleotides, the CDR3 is TGTGCCACCTCGCAACTAACAGGGGGCTTGAGTGCTTTCTTT. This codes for CATSQLTGGLSAFF.

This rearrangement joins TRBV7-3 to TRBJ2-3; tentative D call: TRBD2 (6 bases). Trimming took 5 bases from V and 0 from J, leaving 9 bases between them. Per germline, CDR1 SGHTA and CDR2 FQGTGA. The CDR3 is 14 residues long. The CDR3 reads CASSRGTSTDTQYF. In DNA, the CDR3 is TGTGCCAGCAGCCGTGGGACTAGCACAGATACGCAGTATTTT.

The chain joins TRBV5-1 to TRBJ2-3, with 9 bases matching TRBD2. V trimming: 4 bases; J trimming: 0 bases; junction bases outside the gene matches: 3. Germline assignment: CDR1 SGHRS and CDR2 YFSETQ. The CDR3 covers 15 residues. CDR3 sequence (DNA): TGCGCCAGCAGCATCACTAGCGGGAGCACAGATACGCAGTATTTT. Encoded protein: CASSITSGSTDTQYF. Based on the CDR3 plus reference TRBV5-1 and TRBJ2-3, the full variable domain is KAGVTQTPRYLIKTRGQQVTLSCSPISGHRSVSWYQQTPGQGLQFLFEYFSETQRNKGNFPGRFSGRQFSNSRSEMNVSTLELGDSALYLCASSITSGSTDTQYFGPGTRLTVL.

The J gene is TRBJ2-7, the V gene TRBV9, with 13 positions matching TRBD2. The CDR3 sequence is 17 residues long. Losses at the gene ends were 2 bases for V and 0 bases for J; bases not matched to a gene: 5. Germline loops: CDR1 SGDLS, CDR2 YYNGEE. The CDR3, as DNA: TGTGCCAGCAGCGTGGGGACTAGCGGGGATAGCTCCTACGAGCAGTACTTC. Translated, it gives CASSVGTSGDSSYEQYF.

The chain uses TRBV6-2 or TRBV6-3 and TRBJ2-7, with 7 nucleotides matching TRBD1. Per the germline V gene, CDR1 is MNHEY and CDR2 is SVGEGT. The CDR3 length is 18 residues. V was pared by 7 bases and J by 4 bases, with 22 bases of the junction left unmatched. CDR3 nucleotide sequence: TGTGCCAGCACCCCAACGGTGGGGTTGGGCAGGGGGTTTTACGAGCAGTACTTC. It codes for CASTPTVGLGRGFYEQYF.

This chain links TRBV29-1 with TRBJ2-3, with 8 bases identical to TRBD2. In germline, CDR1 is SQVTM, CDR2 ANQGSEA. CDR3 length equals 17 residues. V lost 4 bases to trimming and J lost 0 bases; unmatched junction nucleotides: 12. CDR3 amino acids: CSVGGVGSGKSTDTQYF. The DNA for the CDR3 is TGCAGCGTTGGTGGTGTGGGTAGCGGGAAAAGCACAGATACGCAGTATTTT.

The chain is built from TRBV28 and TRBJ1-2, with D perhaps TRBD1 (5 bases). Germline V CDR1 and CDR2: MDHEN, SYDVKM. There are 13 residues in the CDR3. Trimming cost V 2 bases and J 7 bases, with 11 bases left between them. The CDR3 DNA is TGTGCCAGCAGTTTAGGGGGGAGGGCTGGCTACACCTTC. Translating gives CASSLGGRAGYTF.

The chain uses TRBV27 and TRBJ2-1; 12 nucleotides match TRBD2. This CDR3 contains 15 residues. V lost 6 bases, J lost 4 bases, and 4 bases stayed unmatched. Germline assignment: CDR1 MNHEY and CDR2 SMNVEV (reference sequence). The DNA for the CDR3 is TGTGCCAGCAGGCTTCTAGCGGGAGGGTACAATGAGCAGTTCTTC. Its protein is CASRLLAGGYNEQFF.

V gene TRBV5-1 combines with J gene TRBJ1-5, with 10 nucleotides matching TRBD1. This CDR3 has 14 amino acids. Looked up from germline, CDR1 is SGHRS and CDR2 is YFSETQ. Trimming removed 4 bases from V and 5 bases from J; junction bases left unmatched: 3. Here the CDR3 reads CASSLGQGDQPQHF. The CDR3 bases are TGCGCCAGCAGCCTCGGACAGGGGGATCAGCCCCAGCATTTT.

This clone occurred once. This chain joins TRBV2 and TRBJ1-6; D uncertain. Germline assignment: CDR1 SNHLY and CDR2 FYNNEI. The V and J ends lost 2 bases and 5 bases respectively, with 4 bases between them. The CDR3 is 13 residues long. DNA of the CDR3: TGTGCCAGCAGTGAAAGAGATAATTCACCCCTCCACTTT. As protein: CASSERDNSPLHF.

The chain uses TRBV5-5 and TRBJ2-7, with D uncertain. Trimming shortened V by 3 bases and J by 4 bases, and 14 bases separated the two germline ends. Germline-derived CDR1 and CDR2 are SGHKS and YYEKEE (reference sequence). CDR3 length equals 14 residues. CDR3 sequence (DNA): TGTGCCAGCAGCTCCTACGAAGAACTTTACGAGCAGTACTTC. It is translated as CASSSYEELYEQYF. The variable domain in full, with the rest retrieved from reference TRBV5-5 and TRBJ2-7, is DAGVTQSPTHLIKTRGQQVTLRCSPISGHKSVSWYQQVLGQGPQFIFQYYEKEERGRGNFPDRFSARQFPNYSSELNVNALLLGDSALYLCASSSYEELYEQYFGPGTRLTVT.

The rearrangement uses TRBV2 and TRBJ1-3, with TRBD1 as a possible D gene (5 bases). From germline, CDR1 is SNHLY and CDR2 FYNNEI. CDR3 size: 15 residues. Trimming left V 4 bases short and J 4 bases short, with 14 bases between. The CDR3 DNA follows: TGTGCCAGCAGTGCCCCGGGGGGAGGCGGAAACACCATATATTTT. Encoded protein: CASSAPGGGGNTIYF.

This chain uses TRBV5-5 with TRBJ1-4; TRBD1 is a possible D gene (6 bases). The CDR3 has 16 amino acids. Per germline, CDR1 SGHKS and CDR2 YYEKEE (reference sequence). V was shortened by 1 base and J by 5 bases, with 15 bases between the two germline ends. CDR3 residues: CASSLNPRGENEKLFF. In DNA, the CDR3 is TGTGCCAGCAGCTTGAACCCCAGGGGAGAGAATGAAAAACTGTTTTTT.

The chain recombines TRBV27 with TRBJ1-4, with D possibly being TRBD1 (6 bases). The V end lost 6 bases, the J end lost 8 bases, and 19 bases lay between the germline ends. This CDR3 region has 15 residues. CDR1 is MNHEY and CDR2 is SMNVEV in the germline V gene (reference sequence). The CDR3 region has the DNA TGTGCCAGCAGCACCTCCGGGACATATGCAGAAAAACTGTTTTTT. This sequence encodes CASSTSGTYAEKLFF.

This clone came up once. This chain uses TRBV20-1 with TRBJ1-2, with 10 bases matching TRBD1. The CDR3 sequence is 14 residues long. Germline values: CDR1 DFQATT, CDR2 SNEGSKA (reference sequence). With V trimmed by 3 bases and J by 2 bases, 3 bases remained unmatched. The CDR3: CSASTGQGNYGYTF. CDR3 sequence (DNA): TGCAGTGCTAGTACGGGACAGGGGAACTATGGCTACACCTTC.

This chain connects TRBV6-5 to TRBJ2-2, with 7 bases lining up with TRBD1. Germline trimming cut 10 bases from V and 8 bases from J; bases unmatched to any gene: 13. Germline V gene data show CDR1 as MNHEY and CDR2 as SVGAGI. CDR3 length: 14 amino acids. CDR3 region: CATTRDSFLGELFF. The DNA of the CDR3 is TGTGCCACCACTCGGGACAGTTTTTTAGGGGAGCTGTTTTTT.

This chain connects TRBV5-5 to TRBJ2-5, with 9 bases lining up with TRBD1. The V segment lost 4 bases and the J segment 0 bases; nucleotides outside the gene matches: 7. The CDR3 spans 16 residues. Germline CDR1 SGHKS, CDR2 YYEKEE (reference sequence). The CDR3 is CASSHGDRAYQETQYF. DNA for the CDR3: TGTGCCAGCAGCCACGGGGACAGGGCCTACCAAGAGACCCAGTACTTC.

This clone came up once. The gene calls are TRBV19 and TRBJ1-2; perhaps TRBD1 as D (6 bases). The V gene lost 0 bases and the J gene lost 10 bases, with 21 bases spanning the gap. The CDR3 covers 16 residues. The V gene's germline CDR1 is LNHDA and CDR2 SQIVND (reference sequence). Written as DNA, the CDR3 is TGTGCCAGTAGTATAGATCGGGGGGCCGCCCACCAGGACTACACCTTC. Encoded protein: CASSIDRGAAHQDYTF.

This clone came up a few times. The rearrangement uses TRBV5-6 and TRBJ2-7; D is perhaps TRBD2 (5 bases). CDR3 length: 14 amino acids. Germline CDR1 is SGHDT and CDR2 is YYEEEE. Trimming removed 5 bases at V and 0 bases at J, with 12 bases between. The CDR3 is CASRRRTYSYEQYF. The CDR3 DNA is TGTGCCAGCAGGAGGAGGACCTACTCCTACGAGCAGTACTTC.

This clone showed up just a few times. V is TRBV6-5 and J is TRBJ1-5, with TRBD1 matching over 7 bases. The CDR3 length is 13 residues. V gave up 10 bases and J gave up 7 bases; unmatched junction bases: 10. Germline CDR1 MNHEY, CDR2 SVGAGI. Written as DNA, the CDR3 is TGTGCCACCACTACAGGGGACCGCCAGCCCCAGCATTTT. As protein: CATTTGDRQPQHF.

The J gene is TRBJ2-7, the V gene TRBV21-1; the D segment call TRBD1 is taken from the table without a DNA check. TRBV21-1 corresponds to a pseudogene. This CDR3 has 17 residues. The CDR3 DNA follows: TGTGCCAGCACCGTAGGAGGACAGGGGGTAGGTTCCTACGAGCAGTACTTC. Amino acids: CASTVGGQGVGSYEQYF.